One sample yielded the 16 T cell receptor beta chains listed below, sequenced in a study of T-cell memory formation after mild COVID-19 (dated by TCRdb to about 2021). Library preparation used 5' RACE. The listed sequencing device is Illumina NovaSeq 6000. The raw public reads went through TCRdb reprocessing: fastp at Q25, MiXCR clone calling, in-frame beta chains kept. Rows merge per CDR3 protein into single entries with the most common DNA and genes. Recorded for this sample are about 100,000 distinct CDR3 sequences; more than 9.5% of them occurred a single time. The ten largest clones add up to approximately 40% of the sample. The sequencing sample was made of PBMCs or a T cell subset sorted from them (not recorded which). The source of these receptors is a man between 18 and 35 years old who had mild COVID-19 (a few samples of this study predate the infection). The sample titles of this study are shuffled in the database, so cell type and time point are left out; the donor was told from shared clones.

CDR3: CASSPRTGVTQETQYF. The CDR3 region has the DNA TGCGCCAGCAGCCCGCGGACAGGAGTTACCCAAGAGACCCAGTACTTC. This chain uses TRBV4-1 with TRBJ2-5; TRBD1 matches at 7 bases. The CDR3 is 16 residues long. Trimming at V came to 4 bases and at J to 1 base, leaving 9 bases not matched to a gene. CDR1 MGHRA and CDR2 YSYEKL come from the germline V gene.

This clonotype was detected many times. This rearrangement joins TRBV20-1 to TRBJ2-3, with a weak D call TRBD2 (6 bases). CDR3 length: 12 amino acids. Deletions cut 5 bases from V and 6 bases from J, with 12 bases between. From germline, CDR1 is DFQATT and CDR2 SNEGSKA (reference sequence). The CDR3: CSADAGSDTQYF. The CDR3 DNA reads as TGCAGTGCTGACGCGGGGTCGGATACGCAGTATTTT.

This clonotype was observed at least ten times. The chain employs TRBV13 and TRBJ2-7; no definite D call. There are 12 residues in the CDR3. Deletions cut 2 bases from V and 5 bases from J, with 7 bases between. CDR1 is PRHDT, CDR2 FYEKMQ, per germline (reference sequence). CDR3 DNA sequence: TGTGCCAGCAGCTTACAGGTGGACGAGCAGTACTTC. Amino acid sequence: CASSLQVDEQYF.

This chain uses TRBV12-3 or TRBV12-4 with TRBJ1-1; D uncertain. V was cut by 7 bases and J by 1 base, with 10 bases left in between. The CDR3 loop spans 13 amino acids. The CDR3 reads CASILGKNTEAFF. The CDR3 nucleotides read TGTGCCAGCATCCTGGGAAAGAACACTGAAGCTTTCTTT.

This clonotype was detected a few times. V is TRBV5-1 and J is TRBJ1-2; TRBD1 aligns across 9 bases. Germline V CDR1 and CDR2: SGHRS, YFSETQ. This CDR3 region has 16 residues. V lost 2 bases, J lost 3 bases, and 8 bases stayed unmatched. In DNA, the CDR3 is TGCGCCAGCAGCTTTGCTCAGACAGGGGGGGACTATGGCTACACCTTC. This sequence encodes CASSFAQTGGDYGYTF.

This clonotype was seen a few times. This rearrangement joins TRBV5-1 to TRBJ2-3, with TRBD2 identical over 9 bases. CDR1 and CDR2 (germline): SGHRS, YFSETQ. With V trimmed by 4 bases and J by 2 bases, 11 bases remained unmatched. The CDR3 has 17 amino acids. The CDR3 DNA reads TGCGCCAGCAGCCTCCTCCGGAGCGGGGGGACCACAGATACGCAGTATTTT. The encoded protein is CASSLLRSGGTTDTQYF.

In this sample, this clonotype turned up a few times. This chain joins TRBV9 and TRBJ2-5; 10 bases map to TRBD1. Losses at the gene ends were 5 bases for V and 3 bases for J; bases not matched to a gene: 10. Germline CDR1 and CDR2: SGDLS and YYNGEE. The CDR3 is made up of 16 amino acids. The CDR3 sequence is CASSPWTGGLKETQYF. The CDR3 DNA sequence: TGTGCCAGCAGTCCTTGGACAGGGGGTTTGAAAGAGACCCAGTACTTC.

The chain recombines TRBV12-3 or TRBV12-4 with TRBJ2-7, with 11 nucleotides matching TRBD2. CDR3 length equals 14 residues. V lost 5 bases, J lost 2 bases, and 2 bases stayed unmatched. The CDR3 here is CASSPSGGTYEQYF. The CDR3 DNA sequence: TGTGCCAGCAGTCCTAGCGGGGGGACCTACGAGCAGTACTTC.

The rearrangement links TRBV4-3 to TRBJ2-3; 9 positions agree with TRBD2. Trimming cost V 3 bases and J 5 bases; bases outside gene matches: 6. Per germline, CDR1 LGHNA and CDR2 YSLEER. The CDR3 has 15 residues. Here the CDR3 reads CASSQEGLARDTQYF. In DNA form, the CDR3 reads TGCGCCAGCAGCCAGGAGGGACTAGCCAGAGATACGCAGTATTTT.

This clonotype was observed a few times. The J gene is TRBJ1-1, the V gene TRBV3-1; tentatively, D is TRBD1 (5 bases). V was shortened by 1 base and J by 2 bases, with 23 bases between the two germline ends. Germline V gene sequence: CDR1 LGHDT, CDR2 YNNKEL (reference sequence). The CDR3 is made up of 19 amino acids. CDR3 sequence reads: CASSQGTLGPEVLNTEAFF. CDR3 DNA: TGTGCCAGCAGCCAAGGGACTTTGGGACCGGAGGTCTTAAACACTGAAGCTTTCTTT.

This clonotype was seen a handful of times. The V gene is TRBV14, the J gene TRBJ2-5; D uncertain. In germline, CDR1 is SGHDN, CDR2 FVKESK. The CDR3 runs 15 residues. Deletions cut 0 bases from V and 1 base from J, with 9 bases between. CDR3 region: CASSQDWAVQETQYF. The CDR3 bases are TGTGCCAGCAGCCAAGATTGGGCAGTCCAAGAGACCCAGTACTTC.

The chain employs TRBV4-1 and TRBJ2-7; 8 positions agree with TRBD1. Germline V CDR1 and CDR2: MGHRA, YSYEKL. The ends lost 8 bases at V and 6 bases at J; junction bases unmatched: 9. The CDR3 length is 13 residues. CDR3 coding DNA: TGCGCCAGCGGACAGGGTGGGGTTGGCGAGCAGTACTTC. Its translation is CASGQGGVGEQYF.

This clonotype showed up just a few times. The J gene is TRBJ2-7, the V gene TRBV19; D gene unclear. The length of the CDR3 is 14 residues. V was pared by 5 bases and J by 3 bases, with 14 bases between. Germline-derived CDR1 and CDR2 are LNHDA and SQIVND (reference sequence). The CDR3 here is CASSWAYQHYEQYF. CDR3 DNA: TGTGCCAGTAGTTGGGCATACCAACACTACGAGCAGTACTTC. Full variable domain (rest looked up from reference TRBV19 and TRBJ2-7): DGGITQSPKYLFRKEGQNVTLSCEQNLNHDAMYWYRQDPGQGLRLIYYSQIVNDFQKGDIAEGYSVSREKKESFPLTVTSAQKNPTAFYLCASSWAYQHYEQYFGPGTRLTVT.

The rearrangement links TRBV28 to TRBJ2-7; D is uncertain. The CDR3 runs 13 residues. From germline, CDR1 is MDHEN and CDR2 SYDVKM. The V end lost 4 bases, the J end lost 2 bases, and 9 bases lay between the germline ends. DNA for the CDR3: TGTGCCAGCAGTTCTGGTCCTGCCTACGAGCAGTACGTC. Its translation is CASSSGPAYEQYV.

This clonotype has just a few counts. The chain combines TRBV6-5 with TRBJ2-5, with 16 bases lining up with TRBD2. After removal of 5 bases from V and 4 bases from J, the junction contained 7 bases not matched to a gene. Germline lookup yields CDR1 MNHEY and CDR2 SVGAGI. The CDR3 is made up of 17 amino acids. CDR3 residues: CASSAGTSGGASETQYF. Here the CDR3 DNA reads TGTGCCAGCAGTGCTGGGACTAGCGGGGGGGCGTCAGAGACCCAGTACTTC.

The rearrangement uses TRBV7-2 and TRBJ2-7; unclear D gene. The CDR3 sequence is 15 residues long. V gave up 2 bases and J gave up 4 bases, with 15 bases separating them. The germline V gene has CDR1 SGHTA and CDR2 FQGNSA. In DNA form, the CDR3 reads TGTGCCAGCAGCTTAAATGGCTCCCCGCGGTACGAGCAGTACTTC. Amino acid sequence: CASSLNGSPRYEQYF.